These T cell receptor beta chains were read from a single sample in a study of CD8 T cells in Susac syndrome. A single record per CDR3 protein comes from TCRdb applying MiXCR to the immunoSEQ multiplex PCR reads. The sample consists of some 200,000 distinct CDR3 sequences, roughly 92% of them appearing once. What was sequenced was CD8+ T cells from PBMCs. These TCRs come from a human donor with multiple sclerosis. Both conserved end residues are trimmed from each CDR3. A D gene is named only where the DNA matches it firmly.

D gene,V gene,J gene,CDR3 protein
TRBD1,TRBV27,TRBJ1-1,ASSYSRTGNTEAF
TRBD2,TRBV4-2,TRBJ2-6,ASSPTTYRTSGGRSGANVLT
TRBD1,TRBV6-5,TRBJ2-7,ASSHPRTGNNEQY
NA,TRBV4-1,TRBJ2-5,ASSRTSGQQETQY
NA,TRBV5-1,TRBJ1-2,ASSLDSIGDYGYT
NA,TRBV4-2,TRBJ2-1,ASSQGGDFLYNEQF
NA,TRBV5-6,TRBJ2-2,ASSPGPRAAGELF
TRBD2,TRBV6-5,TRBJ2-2,ATFSGSGGELF
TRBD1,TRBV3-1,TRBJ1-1,ASSQDRTGSMNTEAF
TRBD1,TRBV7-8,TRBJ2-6,ASSWDRDGTSGANVLT
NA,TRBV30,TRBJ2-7,AWSVGLGAYEQY
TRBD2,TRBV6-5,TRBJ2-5,ASSYPTAGNEETQY
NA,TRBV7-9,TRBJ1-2,ASSLGTGYGYGYT
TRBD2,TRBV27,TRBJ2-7,ASSPLAGLNEQY
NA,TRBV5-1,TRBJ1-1,ASSLSRGNTEAF
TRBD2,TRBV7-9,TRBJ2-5,ASSQRTSGNQETQY
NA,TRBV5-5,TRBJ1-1,ASSLAGGGGGNTEAF
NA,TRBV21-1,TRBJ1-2,ASSACRPGPRNYGYT
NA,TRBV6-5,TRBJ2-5,ASSSTTLIQETQY
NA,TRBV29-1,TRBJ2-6,SVWGGQAPSGANVLT